The 25 T cell receptor beta chains below come from one sample, sequenced in a study of spatial heterogeneity in lung cancer. As to time point: sample taken at primary tumor resection. TCRs were sequenced from unsorted whole RNA of tumor, nontumor lung or PBMC. In TCRdb, the 5' RACE reads were re-called with MiXCR into one record per CDR3 protein. The repertoire holds some 6,100 distinct CDR3 sequences, with approximately 12% as singletons. Sample: normal lung tissue next to the tumor, taken at surgery. These receptors were taken from a male donor with early-stage non-small cell lung cancer.

The chain employs TRBV7-9 and TRBJ1-1; possibly TRBD1 for D (5 bases). The CDR3 spans 16 residues. CDR1 SEHNR and CDR2 FQNEAQ come from the germline V gene (reference sequence). Trimming took off 5 bases at V and 7 bases at J, with 23 bases between the two ends. As DNA, the CDR3 is TGTGCCAGCAGCCACCCGGGGCCCCGGGGAAATTTTGAAGCTTTCTTT. Residues: CASSHPGPRGNFEAFF.

By sample fraction, this clonotype is large. The rearrangement joins TRBV4-3 to TRBJ2-3; 8 bases are a match to TRBD2. Germline V CDR1 and CDR2: LGHNA, YSLEER. This CDR3 contains 16 residues. V lost 1 base, J lost 1 base, and 4 bases stayed unmatched. CDR3 sequence: CASSQGSAGGTDTQYF. The DNA for the CDR3 is TGCGCCAGCAGCCAAGGTTCAGCGGGAGGCACAGATACGCAGTATTTT.

This clonotype is labeled medium-sized. This chain connects TRBV29-1 to TRBJ2-4; the D is unclear. This CDR3 is 14 amino acids long. V dropped 2 bases and J dropped 0 bases, with 8 bases sitting between them. Germline-derived CDR1 and CDR2 are SQVTM and ANQGSEA. CDR3 sequence: CSVESREAKNIQYF. CDR3 nucleotides: TGCAGCGTTGAATCAAGGGAAGCCAAAAACATTCAGTACTTC.

By share, this clonotype counts as medium-sized. The rearrangement joins TRBV29-1 to TRBJ2-1; TRBD2 matches at 9 bases. There are 15 residues in the CDR3. CDR1 SQVTM and CDR2 ANQGSEA come from the germline V gene. Germline trimming cut 7 bases from V and 8 bases from J; bases unmatched to any gene: 15. The CDR3 loop is CSGGSGRTGHYEQFF. The CDR3 nucleotides are TGCAGCGGGGGCAGCGGGAGGACTGGGCATTATGAGCAGTTCTTC.

In this sample, this clonotype turned up many times. The chain carries TRBV20-1 and TRBJ2-7, with 7 bases aligning to TRBD1. Trimming at V came to 1 base and at J to 3 bases, leaving 6 bases not matched to a gene. Per the germline V gene, CDR1 is DFQATT and CDR2 is SNEGSKA (reference sequence). The CDR3 covers 14 residues. CDR3 DNA sequence: TGCAGTGCTAGAGCCAGGGACAGATACTACGAGCAGTACTTC. It specifies CSARARDRYYEQYF.

This clonotype was counted many times. The chain couples TRBV2 to TRBJ2-7, with D tentatively TRBD1 or TRBD2 (5 bases each). The V gene lost 4 bases and the J gene lost 3 bases, with 16 bases spanning the gap. Germline V gives CDR1 SNHLY, CDR2 FYNNEI. The CDR3 extends over 15 amino acids. CDR3 protein: CASSGAPGGGYEQYF. Here the CDR3 DNA reads TGTGCCAGCAGTGGGGCTCCCGGTGGGGGCTACGAGCAGTACTTC.

This clonotype was counted at least ten times. The rearrangement links TRBV12-3 or TRBV12-4 to TRBJ2-1; the D gene is possibly TRBD2 (7 bases). The CDR3 sequence is 16 residues long. Trimming shortened V by 5 bases and J by 4 bases, and 18 bases separated the two germline ends. The CDR3 here is CASSRMGGGNYNEQFF. For the CDR3, the DNA is TGTGCCAGCAGTAGAATGGGCGGGGGCAATTACAATGAGCAGTTCTTC.

This clonotype was detected ten times or more. The chain employs TRBV7-2 and TRBJ1-3; D is perhaps TRBD1 (5 bases). CDR3 size: 16 residues. V was clipped by 1 base and J by 0 bases, with 10 bases between them. Germline CDR1 and CDR2: SGHTA and FQGNSA. This CDR3 reads CASSLGGVSSGNTIYF. The CDR3 DNA reads as TGTGCCAGCAGCTTAGGGGGGGTCAGCTCTGGAAACACCATATATTTT.

This clonotype is medium-sized in the sample. The V gene is TRBV10-3, the J gene TRBJ1-2; 9 bases are shared with TRBD1. The J segment lost 4 bases and the V segment lost 6 bases, leaving 6 bases of the junction unmatched. The CDR3 is made up of 14 amino acids. CDR1 and CDR2 (germline): ENHRY, SYGVKD. In DNA form, the CDR3 reads TGTGCCATCAGGGAGGACAGGGGAGGCTATGGCTACACCTTC. It is translated as CAIREDRGGYGYTF.

This clonotype was detected many times. The chain has TRBV29-1 and TRBJ2-1; TRBD2 matches 7 bases. From germline, CDR1 is SQVTM and CDR2 ANQGSEA. The length of the CDR3 is 14 residues. V trimming: 8 bases; J trimming: 4 bases; junction bases outside the gene matches: 11. The CDR3 protein is CSSRGLAVYNEQFF. In DNA form, the CDR3 reads TGCAGCTCCCGAGGTCTAGCGGTTTACAATGAGCAGTTCTTC.

This clonotype was counted between two and nine times. The J gene is TRBJ2-3, the V gene TRBV3-1; 8 bases agree with TRBD1. The germline V gene has CDR1 LGHDT and CDR2 YNNKEL (reference sequence). The ends lost 4 bases at V and 2 bases at J; junction bases unmatched: 5. There are 15 residues in the CDR3. DNA of the CDR3: TGTGCCAGCAGCCGACCGGGACAGGCCACAGATACGCAGTATTTT. Its translation: CASSRPGQATDTQYF.

In its sample, this clonotype is medium-sized. The rearrangement uses TRBV11-2 and TRBJ1-1; D not resolved. The CDR3 runs to 14 residues. The V gene's germline CDR1 is SGHAT and CDR2 FQNNGV. Trimming removed 1 base at V and 0 bases at J, with 6 bases between. The CDR3 reads CASSLVSMNTEAFF. In DNA form, the CDR3 reads TGTGCCAGCAGCTTAGTTAGTATGAACACTGAAGCTTTCTTT.

The V call is TRBV20-1, the J call TRBJ1-1; TRBD1 is a possible D gene (6 bases). Looked up from germline, CDR1 is DFQATT and CDR2 is SNEGSKA (reference sequence). The V end lost 5 bases, the J end lost 4 bases, and 14 bases lay between the germline ends. The CDR3 has 13 residues. The CDR3 loop reads CSAPRRGGTEAFF. DNA of the CDR3: TGCAGTGCTCCCCGCAGGGGCGGCACTGAAGCTTTCTTT.

This clonotype is categorized as medium-sized. The chain is built from TRBV9 and TRBJ1-2; 7 nucleotides match TRBD1. V dropped 0 bases and J dropped 7; count of bases not matched to a gene: 3. Germline V gene lookup returns CDR1 SGDLS and CDR2 YYNGEE. CDR3 length: 13 amino acids. The CDR3 DNA reads as TGTGCCAGCAGCGTAGTAGGGGGCTTTGGCTACACCTTC. Residues: CASSVVGGFGYTF.

This clonotype qualifies as medium-sized. The gene calls are TRBV29-1 and TRBJ1-1; D is undetermined. The CDR3 spans 11 residues. Between the trimmed V and J ends, which lost 8 bases and 0 bases, there was a span of 7 bases. In germline, CDR1 is SQVTM, CDR2 ANQGSEA. CDR3 sequence (DNA): TGCAGCATAACCCTGAACACTGAAGCTTTCTTT. Protein sequence: CSITLNTEAFF.

This clonotype was detected many times. The gene calls are TRBV7-2 and TRBJ2-1, with a weak D call TRBD1 (5 bases). Per the germline V gene, CDR1 is SGHTA and CDR2 is FQGNSA. V was pared by 4 bases and J by 4 bases, with 11 bases between. The CDR3 has 14 residues. The CDR3 sequence is CASSSQGFYNEQFF. The CDR3 DNA sequence: TGTGCCAGCAGCTCGCAGGGCTTTTACAATGAGCAGTTCTTC.

This clonotype was detected ten times or more. This chain links TRBV20-1 with TRBJ2-5; TRBD1 aligns across 8 bases. The CDR3 totals 13 residues. Germline V gene sequence: CDR1 DFQATT, CDR2 SNEGSKA (reference sequence). Unmatched junction bases numbered 6, after V lost 7 bases and J lost 2 bases. CDR3 protein: CSGSGGLQETQYF. Here the CDR3 DNA reads TGCAGTGGATCAGGGGGCCTGCAAGAGACCCAGTACTTC.

Relative to its sample, this clonotype is medium-sized. V and J are TRBV11-3 and TRBJ1-1, with D hard to call. Trimming left V 2 bases short and J 3 bases short, with 7 bases between. Per germline, CDR1 SGHNT and CDR2 YENEEA. This CDR3 region has 13 residues. Here the CDR3 reads CASSLRTYTEAFF. The CDR3, as DNA: TGTGCCAGCAGCTTAAGAACCTACACTGAAGCTTTCTTT.

By share of the sample, this clonotype is medium-sized. The CDR3 loop reads CASSQVGTGVDGYTF. Written as DNA, the CDR3 is TGTGCCAGCTCACAGGTCGGGACAGGGGTCGACGGCTACACCTTC. The chain combines TRBV18 with TRBJ1-2; 10 bases are shared with TRBD1. The germline gives CDR1 KGHSH, CDR2 LQKENI. The CDR3 extends over 15 amino acids. V shed 4 bases and J 8 bases; nucleotides not matched to a gene: 10. Based on the CDR3 plus reference TRBV18 and TRBJ1-2, the full variable domain is NAGVMQNPRHLVRRRGQEARLRCSPMKGHSHVYWYRQLPEEGLKFMVYLQKENIIDESGMPKERFSAEFPKEGPSILRIQQVVRGDSAAYFCASSQVGTGVDGYTFGSGTRLTVV.

In its sample, this clonotype is medium-sized (0.01 to 0.1%). The rearrangement joins TRBV5-1 to TRBJ1-6; 7 positions agree with TRBD1. This CDR3 is 15 amino acids long. In germline, CDR1 is SGHRS, CDR2 YFSETQ. V dropped 5 bases and J dropped 5; count of bases not matched to a gene: 7. The CDR3 region is CASRTGQENNSPLHF. The DNA of the CDR3 is TGCGCCAGCAGGACCGGACAGGAGAATAATTCACCCCTCCACTTT.

This clonotype occurred many times. The chain is built from TRBV7-2 and TRBJ1-5; D gene uncertain. V was trimmed by 1 base and J by 4 bases, leaving 5 bases between them. Germline lookup yields CDR1 SGHTA and CDR2 FQGNSA. The CDR3 totals 13 residues. This CDR3 is CASSLGVNQPQHF. CDR3 nucleotides: TGTGCCAGCAGCTTAGGCGTTAATCAGCCCCAGCATTTT.

By sample share, this clonotype is medium-sized. The J gene is TRBJ2-3, the V gene TRBV6-5, with D perhaps being TRBD1 or TRBD2 (5 bases each). The CDR3 has 13 amino acids. The V gene lost 8 bases and the J gene lost 2 bases, with 11 bases spanning the gap. The germline CDR1 and CDR2 sequences are MNHEY and SVGAGI. CDR3 in amino acids: CASAGTYTDTQYF. CDR3 nucleotides: TGTGCCAGCGCAGGGACCTACACAGATACGCAGTATTTT.

This clonotype ranks as medium-sized. The chain has TRBV7-9 and TRBJ1-2, with D maybe TRBD1 (6 bases). The CDR3 totals 14 residues. Between the trimmed V and J ends, which lost 5 bases and 7 bases, there was a span of 17 bases. Germline CDR1 SEHNR, CDR2 FQNEAQ (reference sequence). CDR3 region: CASSRQVPQFGYTF. In nucleotides, the CDR3 is TGTGCCAGCAGCCGACAGGTTCCGCAGTTTGGCTACACCTTC.

Within the sample, this clonotype is medium-sized. This chain uses TRBV5-1 with TRBJ1-2; 8 positions agree with TRBD1. CDR1 and CDR2 from the germline V gene are SGHRS and YFSETQ. The CDR3 totals 14 residues. The junction had 5 bases not matched to a gene; V was cut back by 3 bases and J by 4 bases. CDR3 nucleotides: TGCGCCAGCAGCTCCGAGGGACAGGTCTATGGCTACACCTTC. Translation gives CASSSEGQVYGYTF.

The rearrangement links TRBV7-2 to TRBJ2-1, with 7 positions matching TRBD2. Per the germline V gene, CDR1 is SGHTA and CDR2 is FQGNSA. The CDR3 consists of 14 residues. V shed 1 base, J shed 6 bases, and the junction held 3 bases outside the gene matches. Written as DNA, the CDR3 is TGTGCCAGCAGCTTAGGGTGGACTAGCAATGAGCAGTTCTTC. Its protein product is CASSLGWTSNEQFF.